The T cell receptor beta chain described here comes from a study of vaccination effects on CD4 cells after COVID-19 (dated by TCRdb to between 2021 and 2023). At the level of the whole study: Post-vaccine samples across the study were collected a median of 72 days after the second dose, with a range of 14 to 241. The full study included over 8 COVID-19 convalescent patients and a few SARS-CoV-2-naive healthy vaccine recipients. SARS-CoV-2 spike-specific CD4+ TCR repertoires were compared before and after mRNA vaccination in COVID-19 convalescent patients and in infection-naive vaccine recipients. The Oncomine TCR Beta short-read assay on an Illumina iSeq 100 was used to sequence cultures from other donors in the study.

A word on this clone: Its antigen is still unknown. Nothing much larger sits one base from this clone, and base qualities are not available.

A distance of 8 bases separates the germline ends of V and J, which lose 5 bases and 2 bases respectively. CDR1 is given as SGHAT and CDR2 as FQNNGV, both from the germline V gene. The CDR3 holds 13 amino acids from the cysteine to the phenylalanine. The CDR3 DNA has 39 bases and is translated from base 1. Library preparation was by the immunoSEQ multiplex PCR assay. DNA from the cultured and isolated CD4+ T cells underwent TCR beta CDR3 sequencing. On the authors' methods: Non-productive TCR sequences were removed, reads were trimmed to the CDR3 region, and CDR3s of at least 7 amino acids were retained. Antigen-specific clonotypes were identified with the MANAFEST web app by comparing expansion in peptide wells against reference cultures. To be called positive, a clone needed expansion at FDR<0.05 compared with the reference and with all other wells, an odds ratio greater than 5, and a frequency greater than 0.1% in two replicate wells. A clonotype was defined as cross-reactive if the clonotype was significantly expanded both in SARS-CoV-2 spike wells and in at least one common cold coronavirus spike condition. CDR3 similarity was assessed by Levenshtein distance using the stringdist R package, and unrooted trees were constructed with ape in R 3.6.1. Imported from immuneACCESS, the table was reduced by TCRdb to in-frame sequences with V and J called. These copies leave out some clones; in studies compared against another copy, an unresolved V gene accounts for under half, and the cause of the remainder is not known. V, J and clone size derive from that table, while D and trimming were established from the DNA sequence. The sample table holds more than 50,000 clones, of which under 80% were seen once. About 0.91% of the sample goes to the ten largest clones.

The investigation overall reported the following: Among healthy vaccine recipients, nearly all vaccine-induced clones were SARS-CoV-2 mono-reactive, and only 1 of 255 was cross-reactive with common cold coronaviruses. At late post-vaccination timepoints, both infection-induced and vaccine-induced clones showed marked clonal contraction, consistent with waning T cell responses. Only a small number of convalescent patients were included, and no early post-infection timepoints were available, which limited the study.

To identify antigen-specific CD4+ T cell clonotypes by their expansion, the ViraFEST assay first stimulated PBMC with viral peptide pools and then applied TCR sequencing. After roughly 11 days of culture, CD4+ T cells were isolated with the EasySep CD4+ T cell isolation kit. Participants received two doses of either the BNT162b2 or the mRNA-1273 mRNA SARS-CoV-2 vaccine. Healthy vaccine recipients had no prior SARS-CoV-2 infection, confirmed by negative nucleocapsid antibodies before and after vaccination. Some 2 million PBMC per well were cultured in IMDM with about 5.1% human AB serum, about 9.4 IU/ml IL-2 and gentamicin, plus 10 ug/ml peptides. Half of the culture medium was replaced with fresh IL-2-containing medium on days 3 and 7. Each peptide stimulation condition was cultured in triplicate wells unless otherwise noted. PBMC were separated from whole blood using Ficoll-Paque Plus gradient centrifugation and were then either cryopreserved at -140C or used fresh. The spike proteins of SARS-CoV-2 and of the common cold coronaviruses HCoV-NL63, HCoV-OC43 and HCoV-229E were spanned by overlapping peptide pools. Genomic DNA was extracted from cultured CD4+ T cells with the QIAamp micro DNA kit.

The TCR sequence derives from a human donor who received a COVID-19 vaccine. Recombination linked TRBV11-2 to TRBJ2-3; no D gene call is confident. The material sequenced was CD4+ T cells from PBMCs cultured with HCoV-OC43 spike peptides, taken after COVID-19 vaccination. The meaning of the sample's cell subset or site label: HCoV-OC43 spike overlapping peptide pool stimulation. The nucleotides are TGTGCCAGCAGCCAAGGGTTCACAGATACGCAGTATTTT. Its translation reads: CASSQGFTDTQYF.